This T cell receptor (beta chain) is from a study of T cells after yellow fever vaccination. General study results and limits: Post-booster repertoires contained most primary-vaccination clones again (roughly 97% CD4, less than 90% CD8). Only a minor proportion of clonotypes was detected across both CD4 and CD8 compartments.

Concerning this clonotype itself: Its antigen remains unidentified.

In making TCR cDNA, 5'RACE template switching added a universal primer site and UMIs to it. TCRdb ran MiXCR on the 5' RACE reads and lists one entry per CDR3 protein. The sample consists of 60,000 to 85,000 distinct CDR3 sequences, roughly 6.9% of them appearing once. Sequenced material: CD8+ T cells sorted from PBMCs, taken 4 to 5 days after the first yellow fever vaccination. The sequence came from a man aged 18-30 years who received the YFV17D yellow fever vaccine.

The DNA for the CDR3 is TGTGCCTCAGGGGCCATCATCGACGAGCAGTACTTC. The encoded protein is CASGAIIDEQYF. The chain combines TRBV24-1 with TRBJ2-7; possible D gene TRBD1, 6 bases. The V gene lost 12 bases and the J gene lost 5 bases, with 16 bases spanning the gap. The V gene's germline CDR1 is KGHDR and CDR2 SFDVKD. This CDR3 is 12 amino acids long.